The next 10 T cell receptor beta chains were all read from a single sample in a study of blood T cell repertoires in COVID-19. The data were produced by immunoSEQ multiplex PCR, yet TCRdb's version contains in-frame clones alone and is incomplete. The data hold about 110,000 clones, with roughly 90% observed a single time. The sample comprised peripheral blood. Receptors originate from a man aged 40-49 years with active or convalescent COVID-19.

V is TRBV4-2 and J is TRBJ1-5, with D unresolved. The V gene lost 4 bases and the J gene lost 4 bases, with 11 bases spanning the gap. The germline CDR1 and CDR2 sequences are LGHNA and YNFKEQ. CDR3 length: 14 residues. The CDR3: CASSPQGGNQPQHF. CDR3 DNA sequence: TGTGCCAGCAGCCCGCAAGGAGGAAATCAGCCCCAGCATTTT.

The genes are TRBV30 and TRBJ1-5; TRBD1 matches 7 bases. V was clipped by 0 bases and J by 6 bases; unmatched bases: 5. Germline V gene lookup returns CDR1 GTSNPN and CDR2 SVGIG (reference sequence). CDR3 length: 14 amino acids. CDR3 in amino acids: CAWSVSQGGQPQHF. The DNA of the CDR3 is TGTGCCTGGAGTGTAAGCCAGGGGGGTCAGCCCCAGCATTTT.

The V call is TRBV12-5, the J call TRBJ1-2; tentative D call: TRBD1 (5 bases). The V end lost 3 bases, the J end lost 0 bases, and 14 bases lay between the germline ends. The CDR3 contains 16 residues. Germline V gene lookup returns CDR1 LGHNT and CDR2 FRNRAP. The CDR3 DNA reads TGTGCTAGTGGTTTCTTTGTTCGGGGGGCTAACTATGGCTACACCTTC. Amino acid sequence: CASGFFVRGANYGYTF.

The gene calls are TRBV2 and TRBJ2-7; a weak D match, TRBD2 (5 bases). Trimming stripped 5 bases from V and 3 bases from J, with 11 bases between. This CDR3 is built from 13 residues. Germline CDR1 reads SNHLY; CDR2 reads FYNNEI. CDR3 DNA sequence: TGTGCCAGCAGTAACGGGATTAACTACGAGCAGTACTTC. This sequence encodes CASSNGINYEQYF.

The chain combines TRBV7-9 with TRBJ1-2; D gene uncertain. Germline values: CDR1 SEHNR, CDR2 FQNEAQ (reference sequence). The CDR3 consists of 13 residues. V was shortened by 0 bases and J by 4 bases, with 6 bases between the two germline ends. CDR3 sequence: CASSLANSYGYTF. The CDR3 DNA follows: TGTGCCAGCAGCTTAGCGAACAGCTATGGCTACACCTTC.

V gene TRBV7-3 combines with J gene TRBJ2-1, with D tentatively TRBD1 (5 bases). The CDR3 has 13 residues. V dropped 2 bases and J dropped 9 bases, with 11 bases sitting between them. Germline V gene sequence: CDR1 SGHTA, CDR2 FQGTGA. The CDR3 here is CASSLQVQGEQFF. CDR3 nucleotide sequence: TGTGCCAGCAGCTTACAGGTGCAGGGTGAGCAGTTCTTC.

The chain joins TRBV11-2 to TRBJ2-1, with unresolved D. Germline V CDR1 and CDR2: SGHAT, FQNNGV. With 3 bases removed from V and 6 bases from J, the gap between germline ends came to 6 bases. This CDR3 has 12 residues. The CDR3 sequence is CASSLNTNEQFF. In DNA, the CDR3 is TGTGCCAGCAGCTTGAACACCAATGAGCAGTTCTTC. Full variable domain (rest looked up from reference TRBV11-2 and TRBJ2-1): EAGVAQSPRYKIIEKRQSVAFWCNPISGHATLYWYQQILGQGPKLLIQFQNNGVVDDSQLPKDRFSAERLKGVDSTLKIQPAKLEDSAVYLCASSLNTNEQFFGPGTRLTVL.

This rearrangement joins TRBV14 to TRBJ2-2; D is perhaps TRBD1 (7 bases). V lost 4 bases and J 7 bases, leaving 10 bases between the germline ends. CDR3 size: 13 residues. CDR1 and CDR2 (germline): SGHDN, FVKESK. Written as DNA, the CDR3 is TGTGCCAGCAGCCCCCAGGGGGGCGGGGAGCTGTTTTTT. Translating it yields CASSPQGGGELFF.

This clone was counted once. The chain is built from TRBV30 and TRBJ1-5; 7 nucleotides line up with TRBD1. This CDR3 region has 16 residues. Germline assignment: CDR1 GTSNPN and CDR2 SVGIG (reference sequence). With V trimmed by 0 bases and J by 4 bases, 9 bases remained unmatched. CDR3 DNA: TGTGCCTGGAGTGTAGGGGGACAGACCCTTAATCAGCCCCAGCATTTT. Encoded protein: CAWSVGGQTLNQPQHF.

J is TRBJ2-5 and V is TRBV6-4; perhaps TRBD2 as D (6 bases). V lost 5 bases and J lost 5, with 27 bases in between. The CDR3 is 18 residues long. Germline values: CDR1 MRHNA, CDR2 SNTAGT. CDR3 coding DNA: TGTGCCAGCAGTCAAGCGGGTGTCCAGGGCCCCCTGAGGGAGACCCAGTACTTC. Protein sequence: CASSQAGVQGPLRETQYF.